A selection of T cell receptor beta chains follows, all from one sample in a study of blood T cell repertoires in COVID-19. Using immunoSEQ multiplex PCR, the repertoire was profiled, and TCRdb retains in-frame clones only, with some absent. Of 250,000 to 300,000 clones in the sample, around 89% were seen once. The sequencing input was peripheral blood. These receptors were collected from a woman in her 40s who had recovered from COVID-19. CDR3s include the opening cysteine and the closing phenylalanine or tryptophan. Fields, in order: CDR3 protein, CDR3 DNA, D gene, V gene, J gene, clone size. D genes are given only for firm matches. Clone size appears in some rows only: once, few, many, or a class for an expanded clone.

CDR3 protein: CTSSYSRGSGRFSNEQFF
CDR3 DNA: TGTACCAGCAGTTACTCGAGGGGTAGCGGGAGGTTCTCCAATGAGCAGTTCTTC
D gene: TRBD2
V gene: TRBV6-2/TRBV6-3
J gene: TRBJ2-1
clone size: .

CDR3 protein: CASSPLTRAGGELFF
CDR3 DNA: TGTGCCAGCAGTCCACTTACCCGGGCGGGCGGGGAGCTGTTTTTT
D gene: .
V gene: TRBV27
J gene: TRBJ2-2
clone size: .

CDR3 protein: CASSVSGAYGYTF
CDR3 DNA: TGTGCCAGCAGTGTGTCAGGGGCCTATGGCTACACCTTC
D gene: .
V gene: TRBV25-1
J gene: TRBJ1-2
clone size: .

CDR3 protein: CASSPPGTGGEQYF
CDR3 DNA: TGTGCCAGCTCACCACCGGGGACAGGGGGGGAGCAGTACTTC
D gene: TRBD1
V gene: TRBV18
J gene: TRBJ2-7
clone size: .

CDR3 protein: CASSSPGAGDTQYF
CDR3 DNA: TGTGCCAGCAGTTCCCCGGGTGCGGGGGATACGCAGTATTTT
D gene: .
V gene: TRBV6-5
J gene: TRBJ2-3
clone size: .

CDR3 protein: CASSLGLAGGGTGELFF
CDR3 DNA: TGTGCCAGCAGCTTGGGTTTAGCGGGAGGTGGCACCGGGGAGCTGTTTTTT
D gene: TRBD2
V gene: TRBV5-6
J gene: TRBJ2-2
clone size: .

CDR3 protein: CASSQDALLAASEQYF
CDR3 DNA: TGTGCCAGCAGCCAAGATGCTTTGCTAGCGGCCTCTGAGCAGTACTTC
D gene: TRBD2
V gene: TRBV4-2
J gene: TRBJ2-7
clone size: .

CDR3 protein: CASTPSAGNTIYF
CDR3 DNA: TGTGCCAGTACCCCTTCGGCTGGAAACACCATATATTTT
D gene: .
V gene: TRBV19
J gene: TRBJ1-3
clone size: .

CDR3 protein: CASSPRTSGPYEQYF
CDR3 DNA: TGTGCCAGCAGCCCCCGGACTAGCGGGCCCTACGAGCAGTACTTC
D gene: TRBD2
V gene: TRBV7-9
J gene: TRBJ2-7
clone size: .

CDR3 protein: CASSLGAYEQFF
CDR3 DNA: TGTGCCAGCAGCTTAGGGGCCTATGAGCAGTTCTTC
D gene: .
V gene: TRBV5-4
J gene: TRBJ2-1
clone size: .

CDR3 protein: CASSLRAGGANVLTF
CDR3 DNA: TGTGCCAGCAGCCTACGAGCGGGTGGGGCCAACGTCCTGACTTTC
D gene: .
V gene: TRBV5-4
J gene: TRBJ2-6
clone size: .

CDR3 protein: CATSRDRGRGPGATNEKLFF
CDR3 DNA: TGTGCCACCAGCAGAGATAGGGGGAGAGGGCCAGGGGCAACTAATGAAAAACTGTTTTTT
D gene: .
V gene: TRBV15
J gene: TRBJ1-4
clone size: .

CDR3 protein: CASSGGGAGNTEAFF
CDR3 DNA: TGCGCCAGCAGCGGTGGGGGGGCCGGGAACACTGAAGCTTTCTTT
D gene: .
V gene: TRBV5-1
J gene: TRBJ1-1
clone size: .

CDR3 protein: CATSDPTSGRWDEQFF
CDR3 DNA: TGTGCCACCAGTGACCCGACTAGCGGGAGATGGGATGAGCAGTTCTTC
D gene: TRBD2
V gene: TRBV24-1
J gene: TRBJ2-1
clone size: .

CDR3 protein: CASSDGGEAFF
CDR3 DNA: TGTGCCAGCAGTGACGGGGGTGAAGCTTTCTTT
D gene: .
V gene: TRBV6-1
J gene: TRBJ1-1
clone size: .

CDR3 protein: CASSYGGGNTEAFF
CDR3 DNA: TGTGCCAGCAGTTACGGGGGGGGAAACACTGAAGCTTTCTTT
D gene: .
V gene: TRBV6-5
J gene: TRBJ1-1
clone size: .

CDR3 protein: CASSQDLNTEAFF
CDR3 DNA: TGTGCCAGCAGCCAAGACCTTAACACTGAAGCTTTCTTT
D gene: .
V gene: TRBV4-2
J gene: TRBJ1-1
clone size: few

CDR3 protein: CASTTDRGRTEAFF
CDR3 DNA: TGTGCCAGCACCACGGACAGGGGGCGCACTGAAGCTTTCTTT
D gene: TRBD1
V gene: TRBV28
J gene: TRBJ1-1
clone size: .

CDR3 protein: CASSVGSSGIHEQFF
CDR3 DNA: TGTGCCAGCAGCGTAGGAAGTAGCGGGATTCATGAGCAGTTCTTC
D gene: TRBD2
V gene: TRBV9
J gene: TRBJ2-1
clone size: .

CDR3 protein: CASSAGTVGGYTF
CDR3 DNA: TGTGCCAGCAGCGCCGGGACAGTGGGTGGCTACACCTTC
D gene: TRBD1
V gene: TRBV5-4
J gene: TRBJ1-2
clone size: .

CDR3 protein: CASTSRGRTYEQYF
CDR3 DNA: TGTGCCAGCACTAGTAGGGGCAGAACCTACGAGCAGTACTTC
D gene: .
V gene: TRBV27
J gene: TRBJ2-7
clone size: once

CDR3 protein: CASSEIGGIDGTQYF
CDR3 DNA: TGCGCCAGCAGTGAGATCGGGGGTATTGACGGTACGCAGTATTTT
D gene: .
V gene: TRBV10-2
J gene: TRBJ2-3
clone size: .

CDR3 protein: CASSQDFAGGSTDTQYF
CDR3 DNA: TGCGCCAGCAGCCAAGATTTCGCAGGGGGCTCCACAGATACGCAGTATTTT
D gene: TRBD1
V gene: TRBV4-3
J gene: TRBJ2-3
clone size: .

CDR3 protein: CASSIGEGTLYGYTF
CDR3 DNA: TGTGCCAGTAGTATAGGGGAGGGGACTCTCTATGGCTACACCTTC
D gene: .
V gene: TRBV19
J gene: TRBJ1-2
clone size: .

CDR3 protein: CASSLEISGDGYTF
CDR3 DNA: TGTGCCAGCAGCTTAGAGATCTCGGGGGATGGCTACACCTTC
D gene: .
V gene: TRBV7-2
J gene: TRBJ1-2
clone size: .

CDR3 protein: CASSYSPPGLGSPLHF
CDR3 DNA: TGTGCCAGCAGTTACTCCCCCCCAGGGTTGGGGTCACCCCTCCACTTT
D gene: .
V gene: TRBV6-5
J gene: TRBJ1-6
clone size: .

CDR3 protein: CASSLGSGGNTEAFF
CDR3 DNA: TGTGCCAGCAGCTTAGGGTCAGGAGGGAACACTGAAGCTTTCTTT
D gene: .
V gene: TRBV7-8
J gene: TRBJ1-1
clone size: .

CDR3 protein: CASSLVREQYF
CDR3 DNA: TGTGCCAGCAGCTTAGTCCGGGAGCAGTACTTC
D gene: .
V gene: TRBV11-2
J gene: TRBJ2-7
clone size: .

CDR3 protein: CASSPTSGSYETQYF
CDR3 DNA: TGTGCCAGTAGCCCCACTAGCGGGAGTTATGAGACCCAGTACTTC
D gene: TRBD2
V gene: TRBV19
J gene: TRBJ2-5
clone size: .

CDR3 protein: CASSLTRGGDGYNEQFF
CDR3 DNA: TGTGCCAGCAGCTTAACCCGCGGGGGGGACGGCTACAATGAGCAGTTCTTC
D gene: TRBD2
V gene: TRBV7-8
J gene: TRBJ2-1
clone size: .

CDR3 protein: CSVVAAHSYNEQFF
CDR3 DNA: TGCAGCGTAGTAGCGGCCCATTCCTACAATGAGCAGTTCTTC
D gene: .
V gene: TRBV29-1
J gene: TRBJ2-1
clone size: .

CDR3 protein: CASSFRANTEAFF
CDR3 DNA: TGCGCCAGCAGTTTCAGGGCAAACACTGAAGCTTTCTTT
D gene: .
V gene: TRBV10-2
J gene: TRBJ1-1
clone size: .

CDR3 protein: CASGLVAGGGSGANVLTF
CDR3 DNA: TGTGCTAGTGGTTTGGTCGCAGGGGGCGGGTCTGGGGCCAACGTCCTGACTTTC
D gene: TRBD1
V gene: TRBV12-5
J gene: TRBJ2-6
clone size: .

CDR3 protein: CASSEGRRNTEAFF
CDR3 DNA: TGTGCCAGCAGTGAGGGCAGGCGGAACACTGAAGCTTTCTTT
D gene: .
V gene: TRBV2
J gene: TRBJ1-1
clone size: .

CDR3 protein: CASSDPSVYTQYF
CDR3 DNA: TGTGCCAGCAGTGACCCCAGCGTTTATACGCAGTATTTT
D gene: .
V gene: TRBV2
J gene: TRBJ2-3
clone size: .

CDR3 protein: CASSGGLTKNEKLFF
CDR3 DNA: TGCGCCAGCAGCGGCGGACTAACTAAAAATGAAAAACTGTTTTTT
D gene: .
V gene: TRBV5-1
J gene: TRBJ1-4
clone size: .

CDR3 protein: CASSVLLAGRQETQYF
CDR3 DNA: TGTGCCAGCAGCGTCCTACTAGCGGGGAGACAAGAGACCCAGTACTTC
D gene: TRBD2
V gene: TRBV9
J gene: TRBJ2-5
clone size: .

CDR3 protein: CASSPLGLGVGYEQYF
CDR3 DNA: TGTGCCAGCAGCCCCCTGGGGCTCGGAGTTGGGTACGAGCAGTACTTC
D gene: .
V gene: TRBV5-6
J gene: TRBJ2-7
clone size: once

CDR3 protein: CASSHEYTEAFF
CDR3 DNA: TGTGCCAGCAGCCATGAGTACACTGAAGCTTTCTTT
D gene: .
V gene: TRBV14
J gene: TRBJ1-1
clone size: .

CDR3 protein: CASSLGPTEQFF
CDR3 DNA: TGTGCCAGCAGTTTGGGGCCCACTGAGCAGTTCTTC
D gene: .
V gene: TRBV12-3/TRBV12-4
J gene: TRBJ2-1
clone size: .

CDR3 protein: CASGPRGETQYF
CDR3 DNA: TGTGCCAGCGGCCCGCGGGGTGAGACCCAGTACTTC
D gene: .
V gene: TRBV12-3/TRBV12-4
J gene: TRBJ2-5
clone size: .

CDR3 protein: CASSRETSGTHNEQFF
CDR3 DNA: TGCGCCAGCAGCCGAGAGACTAGCGGCACACACAATGAGCAGTTCTTC
D gene: TRBD2
V gene: TRBV4-3
J gene: TRBJ2-1
clone size: .

CDR3 protein: CASSVPNSPLHF
CDR3 DNA: TGTGCCAGCAGCGTCCCGAATTCACCCCTCCACTTT
D gene: .
V gene: TRBV9
J gene: TRBJ1-6
clone size: .

CDR3 protein: CSVSFETGGSEQFF
CDR3 DNA: TGCAGCGTGAGCTTTGAAACAGGGGGCAGTGAGCAGTTCTTC
D gene: TRBD1
V gene: TRBV29-1
J gene: TRBJ2-1
clone size: .

CDR3 protein: CASSRDRGIREQFF
CDR3 DNA: TGTGCCAGCTCAAGGGACAGGGGGATACGTGAGCAGTTCTTC
D gene: TRBD1
V gene: TRBV18
J gene: TRBJ2-1
clone size: .

CDR3 protein: CAWRVGGGYTF
CDR3 DNA: TGTGCCTGGAGGGTAGGGGGTGGCTACACCTTC
D gene: .
V gene: TRBV30
J gene: TRBJ1-2
clone size: .

CDR3 protein: CASSGGRSGSSGANVLTF
CDR3 DNA: TGTGCCAGCAGCGGGGGGCGGAGCGGGAGCTCTGGGGCCAACGTCCTGACTTTC
D gene: TRBD2
V gene: TRBV5-4
J gene: TRBJ2-6
clone size: .

CDR3 protein: CASSPTGSGRGTEAFF
CDR3 DNA: TGTGCCAGCAGCCCCACCGGGTCGGGGAGGGGGACTGAAGCTTTCTTT
D gene: .
V gene: TRBV14
J gene: TRBJ1-1
clone size: .

CDR3 protein: CASSRQGKAEAFF
CDR3 DNA: TGTGCCAGCAGTCGACAGGGGAAGGCTGAAGCTTTCTTT
D gene: TRBD1
V gene: TRBV6-5
J gene: TRBJ1-1
clone size: .